These 23 T cell receptor beta chains originate from one sample sequenced in a study of cytomegalovirus exposure and HLA in healthy donors. Assay: immunoSEQ multiplex PCR; the TCRdb copy retains only in-frame clones and omits some. The profile covers some 200,000 clones, with around 86% appearing a single time and 6% to 8.5% taken by the ten largest. The sequencing sample was made of PBMCs. These receptor sequences come from a man under 40 in good health and CMV-seropositive.

Remarks on this clone: Compared with germline, one end of the junction differs, possibly owing to a read error. The rearrangement links TRBV2 to TRBJ1-4; 7 nucleotides align to TRBD1. This CDR3 contains 12 residues. Germline values: CDR1 SNHLY, CDR2 FYNNEI. The CDR3 loop reads CASSIEPGQTVF. CDR3 coding DNA: TGTGCCAGCAGTATTGAACCGGGACAGACGGTTTTT.

The chain has TRBV9 and TRBJ1-2; D remains unclear. Germline CDR1 and CDR2: SGDLS and YYNGEE. The V gene lost 4 bases and the J gene lost 10 bases, with 20 bases spanning the gap. The CDR3 runs to 14 residues. The CDR3 spells CASSLDARLGLYTF. CDR3 DNA: TGTGCCAGCAGCCTTGACGCCAGACTAGGGCTCTACACCTTC.

The chain couples TRBV9 to TRBJ1-3, with unresolved D. The V end lost 4 bases, the J end lost 0 bases, and 17 bases lay between the germline ends. Germline CDR1 is SGDLS and CDR2 is YYNGEE. The CDR3 extends over 17 amino acids. The CDR3 DNA reads as TGTGCCAGCAGCCCAGAAGGGAACCTCCCCTCTGGAAACACCATATATTTT. It encodes CASSPEGNLPSGNTIYF.

The genes are TRBV27 and TRBJ2-5; 9 bases match TRBD1. From germline, CDR1 is MNHEY and CDR2 SMNVEV (reference sequence). CDR3 length: 14 residues. The ends lost 10 bases at V and 3 bases at J; junction bases unmatched: 9. The CDR3 protein is CATRQGGGKETQYF. In DNA form, the CDR3 reads TGTGCCACCAGACAGGGGGGAGGTAAAGAGACCCAGTACTTC.

This clone was seen once. This chain uses TRBV30 with TRBJ2-7, with 9 bases that match TRBD1. This CDR3 is 13 amino acids long. Trimming took 0 bases from V and 3 from J; bases not matched to a gene: 0. Germline CDR1 GTSNPN, CDR2 SVGIG (reference sequence). The CDR3 bases are TGTGCCTGGAGTGTGGACAGGGGCTACGAGCAGTACTTC. It encodes CAWSVDRGYEQYF.

V and J are TRBV4-1 and TRBJ1-4; D perhaps matches TRBD1 (5 bases). CDR3 size: 14 residues. V was shortened by 1 base and J by 8 bases, with 11 bases between the two germline ends. Looked up from germline, CDR1 is MGHRA and CDR2 is YSYEKL. The CDR3 DNA sequence: TGCGCCAGCAGCCAAGCGGGCAGGGAAGAAAAACTGTTTTTT. This codes for CASSQAGREEKLFF.

This clone occurred a few times. The V gene is TRBV11-3, the J gene TRBJ2-2, with D tentatively TRBD1 (5 bases). The length of the CDR3 is 15 residues. The germline V gene encodes CDR1 SGHNT and CDR2 YENEEA. Trimming stripped 3 bases from V and 3 bases from J, with 11 bases between. The CDR3 DNA follows: TGTGCCAGCAGCTTGACAGCCGGATACACCGGGGAGCTGTTTTTT. This sequence encodes CASSLTAGYTGELFF.

The chain recombines TRBV6-5 with TRBJ2-7, with a weak D call TRBD1 (6 bases). Per germline, CDR1 MNHEY and CDR2 SVGAGI. V was clipped by 2 bases and J by 4 bases, with 12 bases between them. The CDR3 totals 14 residues. The CDR3, as DNA: TGTGCCAGCAGTTACGGGGGCCCAGGGTACGAGCAGTACTTC. Encoded protein: CASSYGGPGYEQYF.

The gene calls are TRBV6-6 and TRBJ2-1, with D possibly matching TRBD2 (6 bases). The CDR3 is 13 amino acids. Germline loops: CDR1 MNHNY, CDR2 SVGAGI (reference sequence). V shed 8 bases and J shed 8 bases, with 16 bases lying between them. This CDR3 is CASGDSSSDEQFF. CDR3 DNA: TGTGCCAGCGGCGACTCTTCTAGCGATGAGCAGTTCTTC.

This CDR3 is CASSLRGQDYYEQYF. DNA of the CDR3: TGTGCCAGCAGCTTACGAGGACAGGACTACTACGAGCAGTACTTC. The chain employs TRBV7-2 and TRBJ2-7; D is possibly TRBD1 (7 bases). The CDR3 contains 15 residues. Per germline, CDR1 SGHTA and CDR2 FQGNSA. V was shortened by 2 bases and J by 3 bases, with 14 bases between the two germline ends.

This chain links TRBV7-9 with TRBJ2-7; D is perhaps TRBD1 (6 bases). In germline, CDR1 is SEHNR, CDR2 FQNEAQ (reference sequence). This CDR3 has 15 amino acids. V lost 5 bases to trimming and J lost 3 bases, with 17 bases between them. The CDR3 DNA sequence: TGTGCCAGCAGCCGAGATCGCGGACAGCACTACGAGCAGTACTTC. Protein: CASSRDRGQHYEQYF.

The CDR3 DNA reads as TGTGCCAGCAGTACACCCAATCGCGCCAACGTCCTGACTTTC. Protein: CASSTPNRANVLTF. This chain uses TRBV28 with TRBJ2-6; D is unresolved. Germline CDR1 is MDHEN and CDR2 is SYDVKM. V lost 5 bases, J lost 7 bases, and 12 bases lay in between. The CDR3 covers 14 residues.

This chain uses TRBV20-1 with TRBJ1-2; tentatively, D is TRBD1 (5 bases). Trimming left V 1 base short and J 6 bases short, with 6 bases between. CDR3 length: 11 residues. The V gene's germline CDR1 is DFQATT and CDR2 SNEGSKA (reference sequence). The CDR3 region is CSARVRDGYTF. In DNA form, the CDR3 reads TGCAGTGCTAGAGTCAGGGATGGCTACACCTTC.

The rearrangement uses TRBV28 and TRBJ1-6, with 8 positions matching TRBD1. Germline trimming cut 4 bases from V and 7 bases from J; bases unmatched to any gene: 6. This CDR3 comprises 15 residues. Looked up from germline, CDR1 is MDHEN and CDR2 is SYDVKM. The CDR3 nucleotides are TGTGCCAGCAGTTCCGACAGGGGCGGCAATTCACCCCTCCACTTT. This sequence encodes CASSSDRGGNSPLHF.

V gene TRBV11-3 combines with J gene TRBJ1-5, with D hard to call. The CDR3 is 14 residues long. V lost 2 bases and J lost 3, with 8 bases in between. CDR1 is SGHNT and CDR2 is YENEEA in the germline V gene. The CDR3 region has the DNA TGTGCCAGCAGCTTATCGGGGTCCAATCAGCCCCAGCATTTT. This codes for CASSLSGSNQPQHF.

CDR3 sequence reads: CASSKNTQGEQYF. The CDR3 DNA is TGTGCCAGCAGCAAAAACACCCAGGGCGAGCAGTACTTC. The chain has TRBV7-3 and TRBJ2-7; a possible D gene is TRBD1 (5 bases). The germline gives CDR1 SGHTA, CDR2 FQGTGA. Trimming removed 5 bases from V and 6 bases from J, with 14 bases in between. The CDR3 loop spans 13 amino acids.

This chain joins TRBV28 and TRBJ1-2, with 7 bases that match TRBD1. V was clipped by 4 bases and J by 3 bases; unmatched bases: 5. Germline loops: CDR1 MDHEN, CDR2 SYDVKM. CDR3 size: 14 residues. CDR3 region: CASSSPTGYYGYTF. The CDR3 DNA is TGTGCCAGCAGTTCCCCGACAGGGTACTATGGCTACACCTTC.

The rearrangement joins TRBV11-2 to TRBJ2-3, with 11 bases lining up with TRBD2. V was pared by 5 bases and J by 7 bases, with 5 bases of the junction left unmatched. The CDR3 has 14 amino acids. Germline V CDR1 and CDR2: SGHAT, FQNNGV. The CDR3 sequence: CASSPGLAGHTQYF. The CDR3 DNA follows: TGTGCCAGCAGCCCTGGACTAGCGGGTCATACGCAGTATTTT.

The chain combines TRBV28 with TRBJ1-1; D not resolved. Germline loops: CDR1 MDHEN, CDR2 SYDVKM. The CDR3 is 11 amino acids. V was clipped by 4 bases and J by 6 bases, with 6 bases between them. CDR3 nucleotide sequence: TGTGCCAGCAGTTACGTCGCTGAAGCTTTCTTT. Its protein is CASSYVAEAFF.

The genes are TRBV30 and TRBJ1-2; D ambiguous. The germline V gene has CDR1 GTSNPN and CDR2 SVGIG (reference sequence). Trimming took off 4 bases at V and 5 bases at J, with 11 bases between the two ends. This CDR3 region has 12 residues. CDR3 nucleotides: TGTGCCTGGAATCCAGGCGGGTATGGCTACACCTTC. It is translated as CAWNPGGYGYTF.

The V call is TRBV27, the J call TRBJ1-2; D is undetermined. There are 15 residues in the CDR3. Per germline, CDR1 MNHEY and CDR2 SMNVEV (reference sequence). V lost 5 bases and J 7 bases, leaving 20 bases between the germline ends. The CDR3 sequence is CASSIRDVGVGGYTF. The CDR3 nucleotides are TGTGCCAGCAGTATCCGGGATGTGGGAGTTGGTGGCTACACCTTC.

This clone came up once. The rearrangement uses TRBV6-5 and TRBJ1-1; 8 nucleotides agree with TRBD1. The length of the CDR3 is 14 residues. Germline values: CDR1 MNHEY, CDR2 SVGAGI. The J segment lost 2 bases and the V segment lost 6 bases, leaving 5 bases of the junction unmatched. The CDR3 DNA reads TGTGCCAGCAGGCTCAGGGGGCGAAACACTGAAGCTTTCTTT. Its translation is CASRLRGRNTEAFF.

The chain is built from TRBV28 and TRBJ2-1; no definite D call. The CDR3 extends over 14 amino acids. CDR1 is MDHEN and CDR2 is SYDVKM in the germline V gene. V was cut by 6 bases and J by 0 bases, with 9 bases left in between. The CDR3 bases are TGTGCCAGCAGACTACTAAGCTCCTACAATGAGCAGTTCTTC. It yields the protein CASRLLSSYNEQFF.